This TCR beta chain was sequenced during a study of blood T cell repertoires in COVID-19. Whole-study context: From the United States, Italy and Spain came samples of acute and convalescent COVID-19. The analysed material was cDNA or gDNA that came from T cells, B-cell-depleted T cells, or PBMCs.

The table came from immunoSEQ multiplex PCR; TCRdb's copy has only in-frame clones and leaves some out. The sample has 70,000 to 85,000 clones, about 80% seen once. The CDR3 sequence is 15 residues long. Germline CDR1 and CDR2: SGHTA and FQGNSA. With 5 bases clipped from V and 2 bases from J, the junction kept 6 bases outside the gene matches. Sequencing was carried out using peripheral blood. The receptor was isolated from an elderly man with acute or convalescent COVID-19. The chain links TRBV7-2 to TRBJ2-3, with 8 bases aligning to TRBD1. CDR3 sequence: CASSTTGAYTDTQYF. CDR3 nucleotide sequence: TGTGCCAGCAGCACGACAGGGGCGTACACAGATACGCAGTATTTT.